The following is a T cell receptor beta chain sequence with its context. Its antigen is unknown. No quality values exist for individual bases; no much larger clone is one base distant. These data originate in a study of CD8 T cells in ankylosing spondylitis (dated by TCRdb to 2015 to 2018). The study in broad terms: The study profiled T cell receptor beta repertoires in healthy donors and ankylosing spondylitis patients to find disease-linked TCR variants. The whole study cohort included some 100 healthy donors and 25 ankylosing spondylitis patients. Peripheral blood was sampled, and synovial fluid was additionally collected from ankylosing spondylitis patients.

TCRdb names Illumina HiSeq 2500 as the instrument used. Quantitative 5'-RACE with molecular barcodes was used to prepare TCR beta libraries. As for the original processing: A new computational method, built on a probabilistic model of VDJ rearrangement, was used to identify disease-linked TCR variants. TCRdb passed the public sequencing reads through fastp at Q25 and MiXCR, retaining productive beta sequences. Each CDR3 protein appears once, grouped with its most common genes and DNA. The authors' filters were not applied to this entry. This sample has around 490,000 distinct CDR3 sequences in its table, and over 4% of those were observed once. The ten largest clones represent around 3.6% of the sample. The CDR3, from cysteine to phenylalanine, totals 13 residues. CDR3 DNA is the only sequence kept; it has 39 bases, read in frame from the first base. The germline V gene gives CDR1 as SGHRS and CDR2 as YFSETQ. V is clipped by 7 bases and J by 1 base, and the sequence between their germline boundaries is 12 bases long.

Points the paper makes about the study in general: Blood from ankylosing spondylitis patients appeared to be characterized by a TCR beta motif composed of roughly eight highly homologous amino acid variants. According to the report, matched synovial fluid samples from ankylosing spondylitis patients were significantly enriched for the disease-linked clones. A CD8+ phenotype was shown by the disease-linked clones, which were found at relatively low frequencies in peripheral blood. Some of the motif variants had been reported before in the synovial fluid and blood of reactive arthritis patients, a finding that suggests common disease-initiation mechanisms.

Sequencing was done on a sample of blood, either unsorted or a sorted T cell fraction (not recorded which). The source is a male donor with ankylosing spondylitis. The sequence is built from TRBV5-1 and TRBJ2-7; a weak D assignment points to TRBD2 (6 bases agree). The CDR3 region reads CASGAGTSYEQYF. The nucleotide sequence is given as TGCGCCAGCGGAGCGGGTACATCCTACGAGCAGTACTTC.